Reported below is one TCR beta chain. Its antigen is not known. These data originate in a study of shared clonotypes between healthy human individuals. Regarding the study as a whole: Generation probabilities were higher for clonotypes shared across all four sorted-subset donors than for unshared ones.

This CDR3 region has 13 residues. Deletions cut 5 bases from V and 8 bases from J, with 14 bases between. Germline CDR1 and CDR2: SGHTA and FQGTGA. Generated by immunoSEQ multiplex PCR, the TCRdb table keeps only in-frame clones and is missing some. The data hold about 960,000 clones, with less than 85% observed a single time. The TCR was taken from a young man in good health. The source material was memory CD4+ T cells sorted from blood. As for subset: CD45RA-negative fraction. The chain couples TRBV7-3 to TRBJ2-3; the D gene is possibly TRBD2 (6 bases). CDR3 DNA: TGTGCCAGCAGCCGCGGGGTGGAAAGTACGCAGTATTTT. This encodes CASSRGVESTQYF.